Reported below is one T cell receptor (beta chain). The antigen is undetermined. This CDR3 region has 15 residues. Germline-derived CDR1 and CDR2 are SGHKS and YYEKEE (reference sequence). V shed 3 bases and J shed 2 bases, with 9 bases lying between them. Sequencing was performed with immunoSEQ multiplex PCR; in TCRdb, only in-frame clones are kept and a portion is missing. The profile shows around 94,000 clones, 70% to 90% of them singletons. This sample stems from a study of T cell responses to AZD1222 COVID-19 vaccine. Overall study findings and caveats: After two AZD1222 doses, spike-specific TCR breadth and depth rose versus day 0. The number of AZD1222 recipients seropositive at baseline was only five or six.

This TCR was recovered from an adult in good health. The chain is built from TRBV5-5 and TRBJ2-6, with a tentative D call TRBD2 (6 bases). Sequencing was performed on peripheral blood, taken on day 0 of AZD1222 vaccination. The DNA for the CDR3 is TGTGCCAGCAGCTGGGCGGGGACTGGGGCCAACGTCCTGACTTTC. The encoded protein is CASSWAGTGANVLTF.